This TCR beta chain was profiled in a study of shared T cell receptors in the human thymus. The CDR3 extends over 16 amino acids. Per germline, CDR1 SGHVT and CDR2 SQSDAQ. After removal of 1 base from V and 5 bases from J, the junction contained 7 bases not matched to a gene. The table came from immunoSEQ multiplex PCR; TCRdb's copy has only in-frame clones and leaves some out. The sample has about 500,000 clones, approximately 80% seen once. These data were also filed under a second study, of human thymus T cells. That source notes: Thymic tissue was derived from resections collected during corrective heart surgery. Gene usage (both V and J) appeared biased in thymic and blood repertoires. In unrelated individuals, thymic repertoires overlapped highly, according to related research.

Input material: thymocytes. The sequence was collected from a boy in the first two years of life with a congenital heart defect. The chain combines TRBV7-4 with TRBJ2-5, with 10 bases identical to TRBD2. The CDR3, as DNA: TGTGCCAGCAGCTTAGATATTAGCGGGAGGAGTGAGACCCAGTACTTC. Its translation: CASSLDISGRSETQYF.